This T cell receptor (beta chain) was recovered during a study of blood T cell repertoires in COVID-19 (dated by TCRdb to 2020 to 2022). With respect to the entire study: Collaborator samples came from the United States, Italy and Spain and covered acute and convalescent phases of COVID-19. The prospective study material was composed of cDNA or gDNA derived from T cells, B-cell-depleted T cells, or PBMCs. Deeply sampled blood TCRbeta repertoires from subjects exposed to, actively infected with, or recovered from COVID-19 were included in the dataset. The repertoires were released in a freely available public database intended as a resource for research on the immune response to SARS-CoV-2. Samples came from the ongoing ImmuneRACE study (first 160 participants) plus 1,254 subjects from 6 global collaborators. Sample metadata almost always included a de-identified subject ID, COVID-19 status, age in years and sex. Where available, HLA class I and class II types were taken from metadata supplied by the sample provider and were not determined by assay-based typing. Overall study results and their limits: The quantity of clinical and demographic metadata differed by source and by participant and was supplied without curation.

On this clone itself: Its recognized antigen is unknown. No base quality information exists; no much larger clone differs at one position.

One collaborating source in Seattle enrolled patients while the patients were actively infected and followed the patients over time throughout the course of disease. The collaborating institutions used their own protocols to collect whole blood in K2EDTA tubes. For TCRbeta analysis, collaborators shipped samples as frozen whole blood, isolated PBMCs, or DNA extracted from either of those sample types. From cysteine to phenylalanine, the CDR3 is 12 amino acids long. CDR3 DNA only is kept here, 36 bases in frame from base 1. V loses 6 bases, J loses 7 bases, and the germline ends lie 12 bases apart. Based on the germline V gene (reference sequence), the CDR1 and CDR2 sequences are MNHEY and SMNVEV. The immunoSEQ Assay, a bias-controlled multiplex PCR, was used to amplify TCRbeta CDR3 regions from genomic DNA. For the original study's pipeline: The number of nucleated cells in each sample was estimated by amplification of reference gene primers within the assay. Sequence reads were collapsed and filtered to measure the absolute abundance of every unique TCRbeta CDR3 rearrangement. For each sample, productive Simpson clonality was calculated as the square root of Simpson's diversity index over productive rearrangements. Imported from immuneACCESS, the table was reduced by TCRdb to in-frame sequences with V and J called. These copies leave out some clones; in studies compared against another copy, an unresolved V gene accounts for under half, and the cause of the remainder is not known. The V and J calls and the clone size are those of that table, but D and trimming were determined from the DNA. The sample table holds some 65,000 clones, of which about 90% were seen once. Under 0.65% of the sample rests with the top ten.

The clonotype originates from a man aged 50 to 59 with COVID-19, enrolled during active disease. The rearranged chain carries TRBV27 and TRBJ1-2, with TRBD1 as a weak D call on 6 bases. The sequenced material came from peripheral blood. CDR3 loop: CASRGTTVGYTF. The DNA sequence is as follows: TGTGCCAGCAGAGGGACAACCGTTGGCTACACCTTC.